This passage covers 26 T cell receptor beta chains from one sample sequenced in a study of shared clonotypes between healthy human individuals (dated by TCRdb to between 2020 and 2021). Libraries were built with the immunoSEQ multiplex PCR assay. What TCRdb holds here is the immuneACCESS table cut down to in-frame rearrangements. Part of the clones is not present; checked against another copy, under half of the missing clones reflect an unresolved V gene, and the others are unexplained. This sample lists about 330,000 clones; approximately 79% were detected once. The ten largest make up approximately 10% of the sample. The material sequenced was memory CD4+ T cells sorted from blood. The cell subset or site tag for this specimen amounts to: CD45RA-negative fraction. Receptors originate from a man aged 25-45 years in good health.

This rearrangement joins TRBV19 to TRBJ1-3, with D perhaps matching TRBD1 (5 bases). Germline CDR1 and CDR2: LNHDA and SQIVND (reference sequence). The CDR3 is 15 amino acids. Between the trimmed V and J ends, which lost 7 bases and 2 bases, there was a span of 15 bases. DNA of the CDR3: TGTGCCAGTACATCGCAGGGATCCACTGGAAACACCATATATTTT. It yields the protein CASTSQGSTGNTIYF.

This clone was seen a handful of times. The same CDR3 arises from other DNA sequences in this sample as well. V is TRBV15 and J is TRBJ2-5; D is ambiguous. The V gene's germline CDR1 is LNHNV and CDR2 YYDKDF (reference sequence). V lost 3 bases and J lost 5, with 7 bases in between. This CDR3 has 12 amino acids. The CDR3 nucleotides read TGTGCCACCAGCAGGGTCGGGGAGACCCAGTACTTC. Protein product: CATSRVGETQYF.

This chain connects TRBV29-1 to TRBJ2-7, with 12 bases matching TRBD2. With 6 bases clipped from V and 5 bases from J, the junction kept 5 bases outside the gene matches. Germline loops: CDR1 SQVTM, CDR2 ANQGSEA. The CDR3 contains 13 residues. Here the CDR3 reads CSVLAGGRDEQYF. In nucleotides, the CDR3 is TGCAGCGTCCTAGCGGGAGGGAGGGACGAGCAGTACTTC.

The V call is TRBV5-1, the J call TRBJ2-5, with 7 bases fitting TRBD1. This CDR3 has 14 amino acids. J lost 2 bases, V lost 4 bases, and 5 bases had no gene match. Germline-derived CDR1 and CDR2 are SGHRS and YFSETQ. CDR3 region: CASSPVQGQETQYF. CDR3 DNA: TGCGCCAGCAGCCCCGTACAGGGGCAAGAGACCCAGTACTTC. The variable domain in full, with the rest retrieved from reference TRBV5-1 and TRBJ2-5, is KAGVTQTPRYLIKTRGQQVTLSCSPISGHRSVSWYQQTPGQGLQFLFEYFSETQRNKGNFPGRFSGRQFSNSRSEMNVSTLELGDSALYLCASSPVQGQETQYFGPGTRLLVL.

This clone was counted a few times. This sequence joins TRBV5-1 and TRBJ2-5; 7 bases are shared with TRBD1. The V gene's germline CDR1 is SGHRS and CDR2 YFSETQ. The CDR3 is made up of 15 amino acids. Trimming cost V 2 bases and J 4 bases; bases outside gene matches: 8. CDR3 sequence (DNA): TGCGCCAGCAGCTTCGGGGTGGGACAGAGAGAGACCCAGTACTTC. Protein product: CASSFGVGQRETQYF. Full variable domain (outside the CDR3, taken from reference TRBV5-1 and TRBJ2-5): KAGVTQTPRYLIKTRGQQVTLSCSPISGHRSVSWYQQTPGQGLQFLFEYFSETQRNKGNFPGRFSGRQFSNSRSEMNVSTLELGDSALYLCASSFGVGQRETQYFGPGTRLLVL.

The chain is built from TRBV7-8 and TRBJ2-3; perhaps TRBD2 as D (7 bases). The CDR3 is 18 residues long. Trimming cost V 4 bases and J 3 bases, with 23 bases left between them. Germline CDR1 is SGHVS and CDR2 is FQNEAQ. CDR3 DNA: TGTGCCAGCAGCTCGACTAGAAGTGCGGAGGGGGGGACAGATACGCAGTATTTT. The encoded protein is CASSSTRSAEGGTDTQYF.

The CDR3 DNA is TGTGCCAGCACAGGGGGCGCTTCGTTTCAAGAGACCCAGTACTTC. Translation: CASTGGASFQETQYF. The chain couples TRBV7-9 to TRBJ2-5, with 8 bases aligning to TRBD1. J lost 2 bases, V lost 7 bases, and 9 bases had no gene match. Germline V gene sequence: CDR1 SEHNR, CDR2 FQNEAQ (reference sequence). This CDR3 is 15 amino acids long.

The V call is TRBV5-5, the J call TRBJ2-2; D might be TRBD2 (6 bases). CDR1 is SGHKS, CDR2 YYEKEE, per germline (reference sequence). The ends were cut back, 4 bases at V and 2 bases at J, with 15 bases in the middle. The CDR3 length is 16 residues. Written as DNA, the CDR3 is TGTGCCAGCAGCCCCTACGGGCGGGGAAACACCGGGGAGCTGTTTTTT. Encoded protein: CASSPYGRGNTGELFF.

The gene calls are TRBV7-2 and TRBJ2-7, with D perhaps TRBD1 (6 bases). Germline V gene lookup returns CDR1 SGHTA and CDR2 FQGNSA. The V end lost 0 bases, the J end lost 3 bases, and 9 bases lay between the germline ends. This CDR3 has 14 residues. The CDR3 loop reads CASSLAGTNYEQYF. The DNA for the CDR3 is TGTGCCAGCAGCTTAGCCGGGACAAACTACGAGCAGTACTTC.

Of note for this clone: One end of the junction does not line up with germline, which may come from a read error. DNA of the CDR3: TGTGCCAGCAGCTGCAGACAGGGGCCTGCCTTC. It codes for CASSCRQGPAF. This chain links TRBV11-3 with TRBJ2-7, with 8 bases identical to TRBD1. The germline gives CDR1 SGHNT, CDR2 YENEEA. The CDR3 runs to 11 residues.

The chain has TRBV18 and TRBJ2-1; 8 bases fit TRBD2. The CDR3 sequence is 16 residues long. Germline assignment: CDR1 KGHSH and CDR2 LQKENI. The junction had 6 bases not matched to a gene; V was cut back by 3 bases and J by 2 bases. The CDR3 region is CASSPSGGGTYNEQFF. CDR3 DNA: TGTGCCAGCTCACCCTCCGGGGGGGGGACCTACAATGAGCAGTTCTTC.

This clone has only a few counts. The chain has TRBV6-1 and TRBJ2-7; TRBD1 matches 8 bases. This CDR3 spans 14 amino acids. V lost 1 base, J lost 6 bases, and 5 bases stayed unmatched. CDR1 is MNHNS and CDR2 is SASEGT in the germline V gene. The CDR3 DNA sequence: TGTGCCAGCAGTGAAGGGACAGGGTACGGCGAGCAGTACTTC. The encoded protein is CASSEGTGYGEQYF.

The chain has TRBV6-1 and TRBJ2-5, with TRBD1 identical over 7 bases. Per the germline V gene, CDR1 is MNHNS and CDR2 is SASEGT. V shed 5 bases, J shed 2 bases, and the junction held 8 bases outside the gene matches. This CDR3 comprises 15 residues. The CDR3 DNA is TGTGCCAGCAGTTGGACAGGCGTCCAGCAAGAGACCCAGTACTTC. Residues: CASSWTGVQQETQYF.

This clone was seen only a few times. The genes are TRBV28 and TRBJ2-7, with 10 bases aligning to TRBD1. Looked up from germline, CDR1 is MDHEN and CDR2 is SYDVKM. The CDR3 sequence is 15 residues long. Trimming cost V 3 bases and J 3 bases; bases outside gene matches: 5. The CDR3 nucleotides read TGTGCCAGCAGTTTCACCGGGACAGGGGACTACGAGCAGTACTTC. This sequence encodes CASSFTGTGDYEQYF.

V and J are TRBV28 and TRBJ2-7; a weak D match, TRBD1 (6 bases). Germline V gene sequence: CDR1 MDHEN, CDR2 SYDVKM. This CDR3 has 14 amino acids. V was shortened by 3 bases and J by 3 bases, with 12 bases between the two germline ends. CDR3 coding DNA: TGTGCCAGCAGTTTGGGGACACTTGACTACGAGCAGTACTTC. Translation gives CASSLGTLDYEQYF.

Concerning this clone: One junction end disagrees with the germline gene, perhaps due to a read error. The CDR3 bases are TGTGCCAGCTCACCAAGTGAGGCGATATCGGAGGACTTC. Protein product: CASSPSEAISEDF. The chain carries TRBV18 and TRBJ2-7; D may be TRBD2 (5 bases). The CDR3 totals 13 residues. Germline V gives CDR1 KGHSH, CDR2 LQKENI.

The J gene is TRBJ2-1, the V gene TRBV19, with a possible D match to TRBD2 (6 bases). This CDR3 region has 11 residues. V lost 5 bases and J lost 9, with 8 bases in between. Germline CDR1 LNHDA, CDR2 SQIVND (reference sequence). The CDR3 loop reads CASSASVEQFF. CDR3 nucleotides: TGTGCCAGTAGTGCTAGCGTTGAGCAGTTCTTC.

The chain recombines TRBV5-4 with TRBJ2-7, with 12 positions matching TRBD2. The CDR3 contains 15 residues. V was clipped by 0 bases and J by 2 bases; unmatched bases: 0. CDR1 is SGHNT and CDR2 is YYREEE in the germline V gene (reference sequence). CDR3 in DNA: TGTGCCAGCAGCTTGGGGACTAGCGGGACCTACGAGCAGTACTTC. Translating it yields CASSLGTSGTYEQYF.

This clone turned up a few times. The chain recombines TRBV27 with TRBJ2-1; TRBD1 matches at 9 bases. This CDR3 is 15 amino acids long. Trimming removed 7 bases from V and 6 bases from J; junction bases left unmatched: 10. Germline V gene sequence: CDR1 MNHEY, CDR2 SMNVEV (reference sequence). The CDR3 spells CASKKGQGQSNEQFF. The DNA of the CDR3 is TGTGCCAGCAAGAAGGGACAGGGACAGAGCAATGAGCAGTTCTTC.

The rearrangement links TRBV15 to TRBJ1-2, with TRBD1 identical over 8 bases. Germline values: CDR1 LNHNV, CDR2 YYDKDF (reference sequence). Trimming took 6 bases from V and 3 from J; bases not matched to a gene: 3. The CDR3 spans 13 residues. The CDR3: CATRGTGDYGYTF. DNA of the CDR3: TGTGCCACCAGGGGGACAGGAGACTATGGCTACACCTTC. The entire variable domain, with the rest obtained from reference TRBV15 and TRBJ1-2, is as follows: DAMVIQNPRYQVTQFGKPVTLSCSQTLNHNVMYWYQQKSSQAPKLLFHYYDKDFNNEADTPDNFQSRRPNTSFCFLDIRSPGLGDTAMYLCATRGTGDYGYTFGSGTRLTVV.

This clone was picked up a small number of times. The rearrangement links TRBV7-3 to TRBJ2-1; the D gene is possibly TRBD2 (5 bases). Germline lookup yields CDR1 SGHTA and CDR2 FQGTGA. The CDR3 extends over 13 amino acids. V lost 4 bases to trimming and J lost 15 bases, with 19 bases between them. The CDR3 coding sequence is TGTGCCAGCAGCTATTACGGACGGGGAGTTCCGTTCTTC. It is translated as CASSYYGRGVPFF. Combining the CDR3 with reference TRBV7-3 and TRBJ2-1 gives the whole variable domain GAGVSQTPSNKVTEKGKYVELRCDPISGHTALYWYRQSLGQGPEFLIYFQGTGAADDSGLPNDRFFAVRPEGSVSTLKIQRTERGDSAVYLCASSYYGRGVPFFGPGTRLTVL.

This sequence joins TRBV30 and TRBJ2-7; D is perhaps TRBD2 (5 bases). The ends were cut back, 2 bases at V and 5 bases at J, with 13 bases in the middle. CDR1 GTSNPN and CDR2 SVGIG come from the germline V gene (reference sequence). CDR3 size: 13 residues. The CDR3 DNA is TGTGCCTGGAGTACCTCTAGCTGGAACGAGCAGTACTTC. Protein product: CAWSTSSWNEQYF.

The chain carries TRBV27 and TRBJ2-7; maybe TRBD2 (5 bases). Germline assignment: CDR1 MNHEY and CDR2 SMNVEV (reference sequence). The CDR3 spans 14 residues. V lost 5 bases, J lost 7 bases, and 18 bases lay in between. CDR3 coding DNA: TGTGCCAGCAGTCCCCGATCAGGACTCGTTGAGCAGTACTTC. It codes for CASSPRSGLVEQYF.

This chain uses TRBV5-1 with TRBJ1-1; D is uncertain. This CDR3 spans 14 amino acids. Deletions cut 4 bases from V and 5 bases from J, with 15 bases between. Germline V gene sequence: CDR1 SGHRS, CDR2 YFSETQ. CDR3 loop: CASSLDGRVTEAFF. DNA for the CDR3: TGCGCCAGCAGCCTCGACGGTAGGGTTACTGAAGCTTTCTTT.

This clone occurred a few times. V and J are TRBV5-4 and TRBJ2-3; 14 nucleotides line up with TRBD2. Trimming took 4 bases from V and 3 from J; bases not matched to a gene: 1. The length of the CDR3 is 15 residues. Germline V lookup: CDR1 SGHNT, CDR2 YYREEE (reference sequence). CDR3 loop: CASSRTSGRTDTQYF. The CDR3 DNA reads as TGTGCCAGCAGCCGGACTAGCGGGAGGACAGATACGCAGTATTTT.

In this sample, this clone turned up a few times. The rearrangement uses TRBV11-1 and TRBJ1-1, with unresolved D. This CDR3 contains 17 residues. Trimming cost V 2 bases and J 0 bases, with 16 bases left between them. CDR1 is SGHAT and CDR2 is FQDESV in the germline V gene (reference sequence). The CDR3 loop is CASSLRKAGFMNTEAFF. CDR3 nucleotides: TGTGCCAGCAGCTTACGGAAGGCGGGGTTTATGAACACTGAAGCTTTCTTT.